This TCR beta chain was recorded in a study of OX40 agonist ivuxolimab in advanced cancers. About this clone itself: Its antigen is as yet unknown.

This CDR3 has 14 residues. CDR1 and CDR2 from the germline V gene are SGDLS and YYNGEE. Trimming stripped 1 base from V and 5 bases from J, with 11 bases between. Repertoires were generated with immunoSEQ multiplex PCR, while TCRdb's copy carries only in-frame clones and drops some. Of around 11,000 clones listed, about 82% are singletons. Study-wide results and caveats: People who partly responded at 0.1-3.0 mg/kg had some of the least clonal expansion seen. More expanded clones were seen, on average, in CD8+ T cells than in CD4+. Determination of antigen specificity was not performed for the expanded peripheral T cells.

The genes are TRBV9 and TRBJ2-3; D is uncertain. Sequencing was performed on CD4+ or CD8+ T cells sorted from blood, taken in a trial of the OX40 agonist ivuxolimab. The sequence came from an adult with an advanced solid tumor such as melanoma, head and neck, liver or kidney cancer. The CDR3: CASSVQGAVDTQYF. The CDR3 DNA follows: TGTGCCAGCAGCGTACAAGGTGCCGTAGATACGCAGTATTTT. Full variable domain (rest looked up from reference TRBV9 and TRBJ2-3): DSGVTQTPKHLITATGQRVTLRCSPRSGDLSVYWYQQSLDQGLQFLIQYYNGEERAKGNILERFSAQQFPDLHSELNLSSLELGDSALYFCASSVQGAVDTQYFGPGTRLTVL.